This TCR beta chain was observed in a study of molecular identifiers for immune sequencing clone quantification. A note on this clonotype: Its target is unknown. Germline and junction disagree at one end, which may indicate a read error.

Overall study findings and caveats: More than 97% of effector molecules, versus under 1% of naive-cell molecules, belonged to clones above 20 RNA copies.

Germline assignment: CDR1 LGHDT and CDR2 YNNKEL (reference sequence). The CDR3 is made up of 16 amino acids. Previously reported methods and listed TCR primers produced the bulk TCR libraries. TCRdb analysed the PCR reads with MiXCR anew, one entry per CDR3 protein. The table lists about 640,000 distinct CDR3 sequences, 15% to 20% of them singletons. Naive CD8 T cells, phenotype CD8+CD4-CCR7+CD45RA+, were sorted. The source is a human donor in good health. Some libraries in this study had Jurkat cell RNA spiked in. Material: naive CD8+ T cells from blood, with Jurkat cell RNA spiked in. This sample's subset: FACS-sorted CD8+CD4-CCR7+CD45RA+ naive T cells. The rearrangement joins TRBV3-1 to TRBJ1-4; D may be TRBD1 (5 bases). The CDR3 reads CASSPKVQAANEKPFF. CDR3 DNA sequence: TGTGCCAGCAGCCCCAAGGTACAGGCCGCTAATGAAAAACCGTTTTTT.